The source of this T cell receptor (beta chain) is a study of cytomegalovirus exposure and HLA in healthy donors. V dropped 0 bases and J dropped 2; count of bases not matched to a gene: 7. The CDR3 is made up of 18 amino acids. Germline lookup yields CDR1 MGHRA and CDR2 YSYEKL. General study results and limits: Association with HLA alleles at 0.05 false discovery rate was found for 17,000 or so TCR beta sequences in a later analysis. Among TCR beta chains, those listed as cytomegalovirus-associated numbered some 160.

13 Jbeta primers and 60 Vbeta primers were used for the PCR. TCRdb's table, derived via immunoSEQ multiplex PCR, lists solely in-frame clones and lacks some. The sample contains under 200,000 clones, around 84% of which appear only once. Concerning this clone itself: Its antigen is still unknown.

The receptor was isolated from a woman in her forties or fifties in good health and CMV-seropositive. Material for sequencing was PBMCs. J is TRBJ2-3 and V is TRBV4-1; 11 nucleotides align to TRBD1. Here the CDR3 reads CASSQEALDRGHTDTQYF. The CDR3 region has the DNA TGCGCCAGCAGCCAAGAAGCCTTGGACAGGGGGCACACAGATACGCAGTATTTT.